This passage covers 32 T cell receptor beta chains from one sample sequenced in a study of human T cells and chemical hapten exposure. Each CDR3 protein gets one entry after TCRdb re-called the RACE reads with MiXCR. Of 250,000 or so distinct CDR3 sequences in the sample, approximately 8.6% were seen once. Time point denoted: pre-sensitization, week 0. Indicated treatment: therapeutic diphenylcyclopropenone sensitization with weekly scalp DPC. Sequencing was performed on whole blood, taken in connection with sensitization to the hapten diphenylcyclopropenone (DPC). The receptors shown here come from a woman in her 40s with alopecia areata. Some clones in this sample may be carry-over from other donors' samples.

Only a few counts were recorded for this clonotype. V gene TRBV6-6 combines with J gene TRBJ2-2, with D perhaps assigned TRBD1 or TRBD2 (6 bases each). V was pared by 11 bases and J by 13 bases, with 17 bases between. The CDR3 has 11 residues. Germline CDR1 is MNHNY and CDR2 is SVGAGI (reference sequence). CDR3 in amino acids: CAGGFIQGLFF. CDR3 DNA sequence: TGTGCCGGGGGGTTTATACAGGGGCTGTTTTTT.

The chain has TRBV5-1 and TRBJ1-4; 12 bases line up with TRBD1. Losses at the gene ends were 4 bases for V and 3 bases for J; bases not matched to a gene: 10. Looked up from germline, CDR1 is SGHRS and CDR2 is YFSETQ. The CDR3 contains 18 residues. DNA for the CDR3: TGCGCCAGCAGCGGGGGACAGGGGGCTAATAGGCCTAATGAAAAACTGTTTTTT. Translation: CASSGGQGANRPNEKLFF.

This clonotype was detected only a few times. The chain recombines TRBV5-6 with TRBJ2-5; 7 bases line up with TRBD2. This CDR3 region has 15 residues. Germline CDR1 reads SGHDT; CDR2 reads YYEEEE. The V and J ends lost 4 bases and 4 bases, in that order; junction bases with no gene match: 10. CDR3 in amino acids: CASSPGLGGPETQYF. The CDR3 bases are TGTGCCAGCAGCCCCGGACTAGGCGGGCCAGAGACCCAGTACTTC.

This clonotype was picked up a small number of times. The chain is built from TRBV7-9 and TRBJ2-1; D is tentatively TRBD1 or TRBD2 (5 bases each). The germline CDR1 and CDR2 sequences are SEHNR and FQNEAQ (reference sequence). Trimming pared 5 bases from V and 0 bases from J, leaving 14 bases between. The CDR3 covers 16 residues. The CDR3 DNA follows: TGTGCCAGCAGCCCGAAGGACACTAGCTCCTACAATGAGCAGTTCTTC. Its protein product is CASSPKDTSSYNEQFF.

This clonotype was observed many times. The rearrangement joins TRBV7-9 to TRBJ2-5; tentative D call: TRBD2 (5 bases). From germline, CDR1 is SEHNR and CDR2 FQNEAQ (reference sequence). V lost 3 bases and J lost 2, with 7 bases in between. The CDR3 contains 13 residues. DNA for the CDR3: TGTGCCAGCAGCTTGCCGGGACAAGAGACCCAGTACTTC. Translation: CASSLPGQETQYF. The full variable domain, completed using reference TRBV7-9 and TRBJ2-5, is DTGVSQNPRHKITKRGQNVTFRCDPISEHNRLYWYRQTLGQGPEFLTYFQNEAQLEKSRLLSDRFSAERPKGSFSTLEIQRTEQGDSAMYLCASSLPGQETQYFGPGTRLLVL.

The chain employs TRBV6-5 and TRBJ1-3; D may be TRBD1 (6 bases). Germline V gene lookup returns CDR1 MNHEY and CDR2 SVGAGI. The CDR3 is 15 residues long. The V end lost 5 bases, the J end lost 6 bases, and 17 bases lay between the germline ends. CDR3 sequence (DNA): TGTGCCAGCAGTCGAAGAGGGCAGGGGCTAAACACCATATATTTT. This encodes CASSRRGQGLNTIYF.

On this clonotype itself: This may come from a read error, since a much larger clone is one base off. The rearrangement joins TRBV12-3 or TRBV12-4 to TRBJ2-7; 7 nucleotides line up with TRBD2. This CDR3 has 13 residues. Germline trimming cut 5 bases from V and 0 bases from J; bases unmatched to any gene: 1. CDR3 bases: TGTGCCAGCAGTCGGGACTACTCCTACGAGCAGTACTTC. Protein: CASSRDYSYEQYF.

The chain uses TRBV5-1 and TRBJ2-7; 9 bases align to TRBD2. This CDR3 has 15 amino acids. The germline V gene has CDR1 SGHRS and CDR2 YFSETQ. Trimming at V came to 0 bases and at J to 6 bases, leaving 7 bases not matched to a gene. CDR3 nucleotides: TGCGCCAGCAGCTTGGAAGGCGGGAGGGCCTCCGAGCAGTACTTC. This sequence encodes CASSLEGGRASEQYF.

The chain uses TRBV12-3 or TRBV12-4 and TRBJ2-3; TRBD2 aligns across 9 bases. V gave up 6 bases and J gave up 1 base; unmatched junction bases: 5. The CDR3 runs to 15 residues. CDR3 in DNA: TGTGCCAGCAGGGTAGCGGGAGAGGGCACAGATACGCAGTATTTT. As protein: CASRVAGEGTDTQYF.

This clonotype was detected only a few times. The chain links TRBV18 to TRBJ2-1, with D perhaps TRBD2 (6 bases). Trimming took off 2 bases at V and 7 bases at J, with 21 bases between the two ends. Germline CDR1 reads KGHSH; CDR2 reads LQKENI. There are 17 residues in the CDR3. CDR3 bases: TGTGCCAGCTCACCATTTGTCGGAACCCGCCGGGGGAATGAGCAGTTCTTC. Translation gives CASSPFVGTRRGNEQFF.

V and J are TRBV2 and TRBJ2-3; TRBD2 agrees at 9 bases. V lost 2 bases to trimming and J lost 4 bases; unmatched junction nucleotides: 10. The germline CDR1 and CDR2 sequences are SNHLY and FYNNEI. The CDR3 extends over 17 amino acids. CDR3 in DNA: TGTGCCAGCAGTGAATTGTTAGCGGGAGTTGGGTCAGATACGCAGTATTTT. It is translated as CASSELLAGVGSDTQYF.

The chain is built from TRBV9 and TRBJ2-3, with D perhaps matching TRBD2 (6 bases). The V gene's germline CDR1 is SGDLS and CDR2 YYNGEE. Trimming left V 0 bases short and J 5 bases short, with 10 bases between. The CDR3 runs to 14 residues. The CDR3 loop is CASSVGLVGDTQYF. CDR3 coding DNA: TGTGCCAGCAGCGTAGGACTAGTAGGAGATACGCAGTATTTT.

This clonotype was detected many times. The chain combines TRBV29-1 with TRBJ1-1, with D possibly TRBD1 on 5 matching bases. Germline assignment: CDR1 SQVTM and CDR2 ANQGSEA. CDR3 length equals 14 residues. V was trimmed by 3 bases and J by 4 bases, leaving 15 bases between them. CDR3 protein: CSVDAHAGRTEAFF. The CDR3 DNA reads TGCAGCGTTGACGCCCACGCGGGGCGCACTGAAGCTTTCTTT.

The chain is built from TRBV6-2 or TRBV6-3 and TRBJ2-2; 7 bases match TRBD2. The CDR3 extends over 16 amino acids. The V and J ends lost 7 bases and 1 base, in that order; junction bases with no gene match: 9. Germline V gene sequence: CDR1 MNHEY, CDR2 SVGEGT. CDR3 loop: CASNSGASGNTGELFF. CDR3 DNA: TGTGCCAGCAACTCAGGAGCTAGCGGGAACACCGGGGAGCTGTTTTTT.

Many counts were recorded for this clonotype. The V and J genes are TRBV18 and TRBJ1-5; perhaps TRBD1 as D (5 bases). Germline V gene lookup returns CDR1 KGHSH and CDR2 LQKENI. Trimming removed 0 bases from V and 4 bases from J, with 10 bases in between. The CDR3 extends over 15 amino acids. The CDR3 DNA reads as TGTGCCAGCTCACCACCGGGGACGGCTAATCAGCCCCAGCATTTT. Its translation: CASSPPGTANQPQHF. The full variable domain, its missing parts supplied by reference TRBV18 and TRBJ1-5, is NAGVMQNPRHLVRRRGQEARLRCSPMKGHSHVYWYRQLPEEGLKFMVYLQKENIIDESGMPKERFSAEFPKEGPSILRIQQVVRGDSAAYFCASSPPGTANQPQHFGDGTRLSIL.

In its sample, this clonotype was seen a few times. This chain connects TRBV7-9 to TRBJ2-7; 7 bases are a match to TRBD2. Germline values: CDR1 SEHNR, CDR2 FQNEAQ (reference sequence). Losses at the gene ends were 1 base for V and 0 bases for J; bases not matched to a gene: 6. This CDR3 is 16 amino acids long. The CDR3 coding sequence is TGTGCCAGCAGCTTAGGGGAGGGTTTTAACTCCTACGAGCAGTACTTC. Translated, it gives CASSLGEGFNSYEQYF. Full variable domain (outside the CDR3, taken from reference TRBV7-9 and TRBJ2-7): DTGVSQNPRHKITKRGQNVTFRCDPISEHNRLYWYRQTLGQGPEFLTYFQNEAQLEKSRLLSDRFSAERPKGSFSTLEIQRTEQGDSAMYLCASSLGEGFNSYEQYFGPGTRLTVT.

This clonotype was found many times. The rearrangement links TRBV28 to TRBJ1-2; D unresolved. Germline V gene sequence: CDR1 MDHEN, CDR2 SYDVKM. The CDR3 has 14 residues. Trimming took 5 bases from V and 6 from J, leaving 16 bases between them. CDR3 DNA sequence: TGTGCCAGCAGTCCACCCGCCTTAAAGGATGGCTACACCTTC. Protein: CASSPPALKDGYTF.

This clonotype has at least ten counts. The chain links TRBV7-9 to TRBJ2-3; D is unclear. V was clipped by 1 base and J by 1 base, with 3 bases between them. Looked up from germline, CDR1 is SEHNR and CDR2 is FQNEAQ (reference sequence). The CDR3 has 13 residues. CDR3 sequence reads: CASSLEGTDTQYF. In nucleotides, the CDR3 is TGTGCCAGCAGCTTAGAAGGCACAGATACGCAGTATTTT.

Details on this clonotype: A read error may produce the germline difference seen at one junction end. The chain uses TRBV7-7 and TRBJ2-3; D unclear. Germline values: CDR1 SSHAT, CDR2 FNYEAQ (reference sequence). The CDR3 is 16 residues long. The CDR3 bases are TGTGCTAGCAGCCCGTGGTCGGCGATTCGCACAGATACGCAGTATTTT. Protein sequence: CASSPWSAIRTDTQYF.

In its sample, this clonotype was seen a few times. The chain employs TRBV20-1 and TRBJ2-7, with D tentatively TRBD1 (5 bases). CDR1 DFQATT and CDR2 SNEGSKA come from the germline V gene (reference sequence). V was cut by 2 bases and J by 6 bases, with 8 bases left in between. The CDR3 loop spans 11 amino acids. CDR3 coding DNA: TGCAGTGCTAGAAGGGGAATCGAGCAGTACTTC. It codes for CSARRGIEQYF.

This clonotype occurred a few times. The rearrangement links TRBV11-3 to TRBJ2-3, with TRBD2 matching 9 bases. V lost 2 bases and J lost 2; bases outside the gene matches: 2. The germline gives CDR1 SGHNT, CDR2 YENEEA. This CDR3 spans 15 amino acids. The CDR3 region is CASSLRLADTDTQYF. DNA for the CDR3: TGTGCCAGCAGCTTACGACTAGCGGACACAGATACGCAGTATTTT.

This clonotype has just a few counts. V usage is TRBV27 and J usage is TRBJ1-6; D is undetermined. Between the trimmed V and J ends, which lost 8 bases and 7 bases, there was a span of 15 bases. The CDR3 is 14 amino acids. Germline loops: CDR1 MNHEY, CDR2 SMNVEV (reference sequence). The CDR3 is CASSGVTVNSPLHF. In nucleotides, the CDR3 is TGTGCCAGCTCTGGCGTCACAGTAAATTCACCCCTCCACTTT.

This sequence joins TRBV6-5 and TRBJ2-1, with a possible D match to TRBD1 (6 bases). V lost 6 bases, J lost 8 bases, and 11 bases lay in between. The CDR3 is 12 residues long. Germline V gene data show CDR1 as MNHEY and CDR2 as SVGAGI. The CDR3 region is CASSRGLDEQFF. CDR3 bases: TGTGCCAGCAGCAGGGGCTTGGATGAGCAGTTCTTC.

The rearrangement links TRBV2 to TRBJ2-6; no clear D. Germline assignment: CDR1 SNHLY and CDR2 FYNNEI. This CDR3 has 14 amino acids. The germline V and J ends were trimmed by 1 base and 6 bases, with 7 bases remaining between them. CDR3 region: CASSEDHVANVLTF. DNA for the CDR3: TGTGCCAGCAGTGAAGATCACGTGGCCAACGTCCTGACTTTC.

This clonotype was detected only a few times. The chain joins TRBV9 to TRBJ2-3; D not certain. CDR1 and CDR2 (germline): SGDLS, YYNGEE. Trimming took 2 bases from V and 5 from J, leaving 12 bases between them. CDR3 length equals 14 residues. The chain's CDR3 is CASSVNSQRDTQYF. CDR3 bases: TGTGCCAGCAGCGTCAACTCCCAGAGAGATACGCAGTATTTT.

This clonotype was counted a few times. V and J are TRBV6-5 and TRBJ1-6, with TRBD1 as a possible D gene (6 bases). This CDR3 has 15 residues. Germline V CDR1 and CDR2: MNHEY, SVGAGI. V dropped 7 bases and J dropped 0 bases, with 10 bases sitting between them. CDR3 region: CASTGTNSYNSPLHF. CDR3 DNA: TGTGCCAGCACCGGGACAAACTCCTATAATTCACCCCTCCACTTT.

The chain employs TRBV6-5 and TRBJ2-7; TRBD1 matches 10 bases. The J segment lost 2 bases and the V segment lost 0 bases, leaving 4 bases of the junction unmatched. The length of the CDR3 is 16 residues. CDR1 MNHEY and CDR2 SVGAGI come from the germline V gene. The CDR3 loop reads CASSYSSGQGAYEQYF. The CDR3 nucleotides are TGTGCCAGCAGTTACTCGAGCGGACAGGGGGCCTACGAGCAGTACTTC.

The genes are TRBV4-1 and TRBJ2-7; the D is unclear. Per germline, CDR1 MGHRA and CDR2 YSYEKL. Trimming removed 6 bases from V and 3 bases from J, with 15 bases in between. This CDR3 has 14 residues. CDR3 protein: CASSLQDLFYEQYF. In DNA, the CDR3 is TGCGCCAGCAGTCTCCAGGATCTATTCTACGAGCAGTACTTC.

The chain employs TRBV28 and TRBJ2-7; D may correspond to TRBD1 or TRBD2 (5 bases each). CDR3 length: 14 amino acids. CDR1 is MDHEN, CDR2 SYDVKM, per germline. V lost 4 bases and J 4 bases, leaving 14 bases between the germline ends. The chain's CDR3 is CASSSPGTGYEQYF. The DNA for the CDR3 is TGTGCCAGCAGTTCCCCCGGGACCGGTTACGAGCAGTACTTC.

The chain couples TRBV4-1 to TRBJ2-3; D tentatively reads TRBD1 or TRBD2 (5 bases each). Looked up from germline, CDR1 is MGHRA and CDR2 is YSYEKL. With 3 bases removed from V and 4 bases from J, the gap between germline ends came to 11 bases. This CDR3 is built from 14 residues. This chain's CDR3 is CASSHRDAPDTQYF. The CDR3 nucleotides read TGCGCCAGCAGCCACAGGGACGCCCCAGATACGCAGTATTTT.

This clonotype was detected a few times. This chain joins TRBV29-1 and TRBJ2-7, with D possibly being TRBD1 or TRBD2 (5 bases each). The CDR3 length is 13 residues. V was pared by 4 bases and J by 2 bases, with 12 bases between. Germline lookup yields CDR1 SQVTM and CDR2 ANQGSEA. CDR3 region: CSVVGDGAYEQYF. The CDR3 DNA is TGCAGCGTTGTTGGGGACGGTGCCTACGAGCAGTACTTC.

This clonotype was detected many times. CDR3 region: CAISHGTTNQPQHF. The CDR3 DNA reads TGTGCCATCAGCCACGGGACAACCAATCAGCCCCAGCATTTT. This chain connects TRBV10-3 to TRBJ1-5; possible D gene TRBD1, 6 bases. The germline V gene has CDR1 ENHRY and CDR2 SYGVKD. Trimming removed 6 bases from V and 3 bases from J, with 12 bases in between. The CDR3 has 14 amino acids.